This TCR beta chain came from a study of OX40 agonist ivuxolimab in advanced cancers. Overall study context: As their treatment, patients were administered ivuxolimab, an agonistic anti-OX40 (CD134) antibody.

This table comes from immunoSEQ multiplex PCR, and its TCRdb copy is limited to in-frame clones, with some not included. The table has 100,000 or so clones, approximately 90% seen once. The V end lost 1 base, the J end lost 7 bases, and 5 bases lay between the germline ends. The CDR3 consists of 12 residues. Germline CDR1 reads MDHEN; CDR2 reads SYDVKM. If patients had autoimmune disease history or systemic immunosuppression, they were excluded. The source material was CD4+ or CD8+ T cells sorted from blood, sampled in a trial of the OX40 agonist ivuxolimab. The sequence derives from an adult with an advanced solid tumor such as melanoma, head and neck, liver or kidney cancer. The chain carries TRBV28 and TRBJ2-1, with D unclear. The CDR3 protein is CASSLLGNEQFF. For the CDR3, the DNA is TGTGCCAGCAGTTTATTGGGTAATGAGCAGTTCTTC.